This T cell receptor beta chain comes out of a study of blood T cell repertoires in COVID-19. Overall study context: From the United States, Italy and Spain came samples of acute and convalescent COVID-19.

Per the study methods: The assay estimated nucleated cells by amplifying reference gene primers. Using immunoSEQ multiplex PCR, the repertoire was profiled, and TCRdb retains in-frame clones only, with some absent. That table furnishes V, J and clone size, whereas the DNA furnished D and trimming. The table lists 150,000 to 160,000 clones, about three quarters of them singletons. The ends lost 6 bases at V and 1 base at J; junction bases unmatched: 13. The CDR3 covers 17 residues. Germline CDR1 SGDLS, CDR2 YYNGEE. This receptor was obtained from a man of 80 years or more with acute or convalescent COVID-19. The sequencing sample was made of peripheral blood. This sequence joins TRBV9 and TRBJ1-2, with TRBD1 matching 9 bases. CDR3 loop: CASNRGTGWALNYGYTF. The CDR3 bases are TGTGCCAGCAATCGGGGGACAGGGTGGGCCCTTAACTATGGCTACACCTTC.